This T cell receptor (beta chain) was identified during a study of blood T cell repertoires in COVID-19. For the study at large: Some COVID-19 samples were acute and others convalescent; all came from the United States, Italy and Spain.

This clone occurred once. The CDR3 covers 15 residues. Germline V gene lookup returns CDR1 LGHNA and CDR2 YNFKEQ. V shed 4 bases, J shed 3 bases, and the junction held 6 bases outside the gene matches. The repertoire was sequenced with immunoSEQ multiplex PCR; TCRdb's copy has only in-frame clones and lacks some. The table records under 300,000 clones, 80% to 90% of them present only once. The chain couples TRBV4-2 to TRBJ2-5; 9 nucleotides match TRBD2. The sequencing input was peripheral blood. The clonotype comes from a woman aged 40-49 years with acute or convalescent COVID-19. The CDR3 loop reads CASSPDPSGEETQYF. The CDR3 coding sequence is TGTGCCAGCAGCCCCGACCCTAGCGGGGAAGAGACCCAGTACTTC.